These 17 T cell receptor beta chains were sequenced from one sample in a study of blood T cell repertoires in COVID-19. Profiling relied on immunoSEQ multiplex PCR, and the TCRdb table lists in-frame clones only, not all of them. The sample consists of 65,000 to 70,000 clones, roughly 85% of them appearing once. Sequenced sample: peripheral blood. Receptors originate from a woman over 75 with acute or convalescent COVID-19.

The CDR3 bases are TGTGCCAGCAGGCCGCTAGCGGGAGCGTGGCCTGGGGCCAACGTCCTGACTTTC. Protein sequence: CASRPLAGAWPGANVLTF. The rearrangement joins TRBV28 to TRBJ2-6, with TRBD2 matching 10 bases. In germline, CDR1 is MDHEN, CDR2 SYDVKM. CDR3 length: 18 amino acids. Unmatched junction bases numbered 10, after V lost 6 bases and J lost 2 bases.

The chain has TRBV3-1 (or the pseudogene TRBV3-2) and TRBJ1-5; 8 nucleotides align to TRBD1. Trimming took 1 base from V and 4 from J; bases not matched to a gene: 0. CDR3 size: 14 residues. The germline gives CDR1 LGHDT, CDR2 YNNKEL (reference sequence). This CDR3 reads CASSQGQGNQPQHF. Here the CDR3 DNA reads TGTGCCAGCAGCCAAGGACAGGGGAATCAGCCCCAGCATTTT.

This chain links TRBV28 with TRBJ2-7; D is unresolved. Germline V gene sequence: CDR1 MDHEN, CDR2 SYDVKM. The CDR3 runs to 14 residues. Trimming shortened V by 3 bases and J by 0 bases, and 9 bases separated the two germline ends. CDR3 nucleotides: TGTGCCAGCAGTTTTCATGAGCCCTCCTACGAGCAGTACTTC. Protein: CASSFHEPSYEQYF.

This clone showed up just once. The rearrangement uses TRBV18 and TRBJ1-2; D is undetermined. Germline V gene sequence: CDR1 KGHSH, CDR2 LQKENI. CDR3 length: 14 residues. Trimming pared 3 bases from V and 8 bases from J, leaving 16 bases between. CDR3 sequence: CASSPVAGEKGYTF. CDR3 DNA: TGTGCCAGCTCACCGGTCGCGGGAGAGAAGGGCTACACCTTC.

The V gene is TRBV7-7, the J gene TRBJ2-2; weak D call: TRBD2 (6 bases). This CDR3 is 16 amino acids long. In germline, CDR1 is SSHAT, CDR2 FNYEAQ (reference sequence). Trimming took off 5 bases at V and 1 base at J, with 14 bases between the two ends. Here the CDR3 reads CASSQLYSGNTGELFF. CDR3 coding DNA: TGTGCCAGCAGCCAACTATATAGCGGGAACACCGGGGAGCTGTTTTTT. Variable domain in full (rest from reference TRBV7-7 and TRBJ2-2): GAGVSQSPRYKVTKRGQDVTLRCDPISSHATLYWYQQALGQGPEFLTYFNYEAQPDKSGLPSDRFSAERPEGSISTLTIQRTEQRDSAMYRCASSQLYSGNTGELFFGEGSRLTVL.

The chain links TRBV15 to TRBJ1-2; no reliable D call. The CDR3 consists of 14 residues. Germline V CDR1 and CDR2: LNHNV, YYDKDF (reference sequence). V lost 0 bases and J lost 6, with 11 bases in between. CDR3 DNA: TGTGCCACCAGCAGAGATCGAGGCCGGAATGGCTACACCTTC. Amino acid sequence: CATSRDRGRNGYTF.

V is TRBV7-2 and J is TRBJ2-2; unclear D gene. In germline, CDR1 is SGHTA, CDR2 FQGNSA. Trimming removed 5 bases at V and 9 bases at J, with 13 bases between. The CDR3 has 13 amino acids. In DNA, the CDR3 is TGTGCCAGCAGCGACAAGGCACCCAGGGAGCTGTTTTTT. It yields the protein CASSDKAPRELFF.

This clone appeared a single time. The rearrangement links TRBV5-4 to TRBJ2-3; D perhaps matches TRBD2 (6 bases). CDR1 is SGHNT, CDR2 YYREEE, per germline (reference sequence). V dropped 4 bases and J dropped 0 bases, with 15 bases sitting between them. The CDR3 length is 16 residues. The CDR3 sequence is CASSPALARSTDTQYF. The CDR3 DNA sequence: TGTGCCAGCAGCCCAGCTCTAGCGCGGAGCACAGATACGCAGTATTTT.

J is TRBJ2-1 and V is TRBV4-2; 10 nucleotides line up with TRBD2. The V gene end was trimmed by 8 bases and the J gene end by 8 bases; junction bases not matched to a gene: 12. Germline V gives CDR1 LGHNA, CDR2 YNFKEQ. This CDR3 has 15 residues. DNA for the CDR3: TGTGCCAGCTCTTCCTCCGGGACTAGCGTCTATGAGCAGTTCTTC. Encoded protein: CASSSSGTSVYEQFF.

The CDR3 nucleotides read TGCGCCAGCAGCTTGGGTAGCGGGGGGCACTCCTACGAGCAGTACTTC. Translation: CASSLGSGGHSYEQYF. The genes are TRBV5-1 and TRBJ2-7; TRBD2 aligns across 10 bases. V lost 0 bases to trimming and J lost 0 bases; unmatched junction nucleotides: 3. The CDR3 is made up of 16 amino acids. Germline V gives CDR1 SGHRS, CDR2 YFSETQ.

The chain recombines TRBV4-1 with TRBJ2-5; the match to TRBD2 covers 8 bases. The length of the CDR3 is 15 residues. Germline V lookup: CDR1 MGHRA, CDR2 YSYEKL. V was pared by 0 bases and J by 6 bases, with 6 bases of the junction left unmatched. CDR3 bases: TGCGCCAGCAGCCAAGATAGAACTAGCGGACAGACCCAGTACTTC. Translating gives CASSQDRTSGQTQYF.

The chain couples TRBV6-1 to TRBJ1-2; D gene uncertain. CDR1 MNHNS and CDR2 SASEGT come from the germline V gene. The V end lost 3 bases, the J end lost 0 bases, and 14 bases lay between the germline ends. The CDR3 runs to 16 residues. The CDR3 sequence: CASSDKGGYPNYGYTF. DNA for the CDR3: TGTGCCAGCAGTGATAAAGGAGGGTACCCTAACTATGGCTACACCTTC.

The gene calls are TRBV6-5 and TRBJ1-5; no clear D. Trimming removed 7 bases at V and 0 bases at J, with 4 bases between. Germline-derived CDR1 and CDR2 are MNHEY and SVGAGI. The CDR3 is 12 residues long. The CDR3 bases are TGTGCCAGCACTTTTAGCAATCAGCCCCAGCATTTT. Its protein product is CASTFSNQPQHF.

The V gene is TRBV11-3, the J gene TRBJ2-5; D is uncertain. CDR3 size: 16 residues. Trimming took off 6 bases at V and 2 bases at J, with 19 bases between the two ends. The germline V gene has CDR1 SGHNT and CDR2 YENEEA. This CDR3 is CASSKGLAALQETQYF. DNA of the CDR3: TGTGCCAGCAGTAAAGGTCTGGCAGCACTACAAGAGACCCAGTACTTC. The variable domain in full, with the rest retrieved from reference TRBV11-3 and TRBJ2-5, is EAGVVQSPRYKIIEKKQPVAFWCNPISGHNTLYWYLQNLGQGPELLIRYENEEAVDDSQLPKDRFSAERLKGVDSTLKIQPAELGDSAVYLCASSKGLAALQETQYFGPGTRLLVL.

The V gene is TRBV5-1, the J gene TRBJ1-2; 8 bases match TRBD1. The CDR3 is 14 amino acids. After removal of 4 bases from V and 4 bases from J, the junction contained 6 bases not matched to a gene. Germline loops: CDR1 SGHRS, CDR2 YFSETQ. The CDR3 region is CASSQGTGVYGYTF. CDR3 sequence (DNA): TGCGCCAGCAGCCAGGGGACAGGAGTCTATGGCTACACCTTC.

This chain links TRBV6-1 with TRBJ2-6, with 7 bases fitting TRBD1. V dropped 2 bases and J dropped 2; count of bases not matched to a gene: 0. The CDR3 has 15 amino acids. Germline CDR1 MNHNS, CDR2 SASEGT. The CDR3 spells CASSEQGAGANVLTF. In nucleotides, the CDR3 is TGTGCCAGCAGTGAACAGGGGGCTGGGGCCAACGTCCTGACTTTC.

There are a few counts of this clone. V usage is TRBV2 and J usage is TRBJ2-1; D is uncertain. This CDR3 is built from 11 residues. Germline V gene lookup returns CDR1 SNHLY and CDR2 FYNNEI. Trimming took 7 bases from V and 2 from J, leaving 3 bases between them. CDR3 residues: CASTAYNEQFF. The CDR3 nucleotides are TGTGCCAGCACCGCCTACAATGAGCAGTTCTTC.